The 5 T cell receptor beta chains in this list originate from one sample, sequenced in a study of immune characterization of retroperitoneal liposarcoma. One entry per CDR3 protein, called by TCRdb with MiXCR from the PCR reads. Among roughly 10,000 distinct CDR3 sequences listed, about 46% were seen once. Sequenced sample: tumor tissue. The receptors were gathered from a female donor with retroperitoneal liposarcoma.

Relative to its sample, this clonotype is medium-sized (0.01 to 0.1%). The chain uses TRBV7-2 and TRBJ2-5; D perhaps matches TRBD2 (6 bases). The CDR3 is made up of 12 amino acids. The germline V gene encodes CDR1 SGHTA and CDR2 FQGNSA. Trimming shortened V by 3 bases and J by 9 bases, and 11 bases separated the two germline ends. The CDR3 DNA sequence: TGTGCCAGCAGCTTTCATAGGGAGGCCCAGTACTTC. Translated: CASSFHREAQYF.

By sample share, this clonotype is medium-sized (0.01 to 0.1%). V usage is TRBV7-2 and J usage is TRBJ2-1, with D possibly being TRBD1 (6 bases). V was shortened by 3 bases and J by 5 bases, with 11 bases between the two germline ends. The CDR3 spans 14 residues. The germline gives CDR1 SGHTA, CDR2 FQGNSA. Here the CDR3 DNA reads TGTGCCAGCAGCTTTACACAGGGAAACAATGAGCAGTTCTTC. This encodes CASSFTQGNNEQFF. Variable domain in full (rest from reference TRBV7-2 and TRBJ2-1): GAGVSQSPSNKVTEKGKDVELRCDPISGHTALYWYRQSLGQGLEFLIYFQGNSAPDKSGLPSDRFSAERTGGSVSTLTIQRTQQEDSAVYLCASSFTQGNNEQFFGPGTRLTVL.

The chain employs TRBV12-3 or TRBV12-4 and TRBJ2-7; 14 positions agree with TRBD2. Trimming removed 5 bases from V and 7 bases from J; junction bases left unmatched: 10. The CDR3 consists of 16 residues. CDR3 nucleotide sequence: TGTGCCAGCAGTGCCGGGACTAGCGGGGGCTTTAGGGAGCAGTACTTC. Amino acid sequence: CASSAGTSGGFREQYF.

This clonotype was observed a few times. In DNA, the CDR3 is TGTGCCAGCAGTTTGGGGACAGAAGGTCGGGAAAAACTGTTTTTT. It specifies CASSLGTEGREKLFF. The rearrangement links TRBV12-3 or TRBV12-4 to TRBJ1-4, with TRBD1 matching 7 bases. This CDR3 is 15 amino acids long. The V and J ends lost 3 bases and 8 bases, in that order; junction bases with no gene match: 9.

The chain employs TRBV6-2 or TRBV6-3 and TRBJ2-7; D unresolved. The end of the DNA fits TRBJ2-1 better, so the J call may be wrong. There are 12 residues in the CDR3. The germline CDR1 and CDR2 sequences are MNHEY and SVGEGT. The CDR3 coding sequence is TGTGCCAGCAGTTATACGGACAATGAGCAGTTCTTC. Translating it yields CASSYTDNEQFF.